This T cell receptor (beta chain) stems from a study of CD8 T cells in ankylosing spondylitis. V was pared by 5 bases and J by 4 bases, with 3 bases of the junction left unmatched. CDR1 is MGHRA and CDR2 is YSYEKL in the germline V gene. This CDR3 is 15 amino acids long. To note about this clonotype: Its target is not known.

Quantitative 5'-RACE with molecular barcodes was used to make the TCR beta libraries. MiXCR was run by TCRdb on the 5' RACE reads, yielding one entry per CDR3 protein. The table records 300,000 to 400,000 distinct CDR3 sequences, 11% of them present only once. Findings of the study overall: The study identified a TCR beta motif of roughly eight highly homologous variants that appeared characteristic of ankylosing spondylitis blood. The authors found the disease-linked clones to be CD8+ and relatively rare in peripheral blood. Matched ankylosing spondylitis synovial fluid reportedly showed significant enrichment of disease-linked clones.

This clonotype was sampled from a female donor with ankylosing spondylitis or in good health (not recorded which). This chain connects TRBV4-1 to TRBJ1-6, with 9 nucleotides matching TRBD1. Material for sequencing was blood, either unsorted or a sorted T cell fraction (not recorded which). CDR3 amino acids: CASSTGTGYNSPLHF. In nucleotides, the CDR3 is TGCGCCAGCAGCACCGGGACAGGGTATAATTCACCCCTCCACTTT.